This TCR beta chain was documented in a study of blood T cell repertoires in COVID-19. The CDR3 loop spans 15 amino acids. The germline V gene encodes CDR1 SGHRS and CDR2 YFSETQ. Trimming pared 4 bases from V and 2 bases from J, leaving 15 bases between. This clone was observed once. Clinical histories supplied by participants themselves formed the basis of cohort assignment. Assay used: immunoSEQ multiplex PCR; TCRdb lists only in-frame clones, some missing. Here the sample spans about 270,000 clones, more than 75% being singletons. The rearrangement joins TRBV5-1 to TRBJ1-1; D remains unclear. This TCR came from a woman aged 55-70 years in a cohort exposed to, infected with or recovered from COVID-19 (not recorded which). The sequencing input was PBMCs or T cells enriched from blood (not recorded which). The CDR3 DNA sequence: TGCGCCAGCAGCCCACCGACTTTGGCTAACACTGAAGCTTTCTTT. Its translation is CASSPPTLANTEAFF.